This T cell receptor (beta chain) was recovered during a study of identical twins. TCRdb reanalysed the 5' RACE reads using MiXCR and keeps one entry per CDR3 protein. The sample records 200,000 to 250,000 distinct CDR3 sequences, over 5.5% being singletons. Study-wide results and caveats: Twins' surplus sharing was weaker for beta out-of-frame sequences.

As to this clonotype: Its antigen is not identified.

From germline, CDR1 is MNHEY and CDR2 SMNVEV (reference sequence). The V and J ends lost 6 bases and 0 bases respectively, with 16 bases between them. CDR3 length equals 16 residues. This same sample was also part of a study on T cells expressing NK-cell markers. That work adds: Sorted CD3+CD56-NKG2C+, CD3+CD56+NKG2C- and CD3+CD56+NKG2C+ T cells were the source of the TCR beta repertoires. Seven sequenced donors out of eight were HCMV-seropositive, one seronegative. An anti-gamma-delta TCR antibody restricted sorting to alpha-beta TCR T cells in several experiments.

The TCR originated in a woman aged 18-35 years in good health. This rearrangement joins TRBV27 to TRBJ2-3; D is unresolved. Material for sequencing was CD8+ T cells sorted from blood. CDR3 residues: CASSEGLLGSTDTQYF. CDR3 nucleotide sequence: TGTGCCAGCAGCGAAGGTCTACTCGGTAGCACAGATACGCAGTATTTT.